The next 25 T cell receptor beta chains were all read from a single sample in a study of cytomegalovirus exposure and HLA in healthy donors (dated by TCRdb to the late 2010s). Library preparation employed the immunoSEQ multiplex PCR assay. A mixture of 60 forward primers for TCR Vbeta segments and 13 reverse primers for TCR Jbeta segments was used in the multiplex PCR. TCRdb obtained this table from immuneACCESS and retained in-frame rearrangements with V and J assigned. These tables miss some clones; where compared with another copy, unresolved V genes account for less than half of the shortfall, and the remainder is unexplained. The sample table shows fewer than 200,000 clones, and 80% to 90% are seen once. 5.5% to 8% of the sample belongs to the ten largest clones. Sequencing input: PBMCs. All receptors come from a woman in her thirties in good health and CMV-seropositive.

This rearrangement joins TRBV7-2 to TRBJ1-6, with D maybe TRBD1 (6 bases). The CDR3 length is 17 residues. Germline-derived CDR1 and CDR2 are SGHTA and FQGNSA. Trimming left V 2 bases short and J 5 bases short, with 16 bases between. The CDR3 DNA reads as TGTGCCAGCAGCTTATATACAGGGCGGGGGAATAATTCACCCCTCCACTTT. This sequence encodes CASSLYTGRGNNSPLHF. Complete variable domain (other parts from reference TRBV7-2 and TRBJ1-6): GAGVSQSPSNKVTEKGKDVELRCDPISGHTALYWYRQSLGQGLEFLIYFQGNSAPDKSGLPSDRFSAERTGGSVSTLTIQRTQQEDSAVYLCASSLYTGRGNNSPLHFGNGTRLTVT.

This chain connects TRBV7-6 to TRBJ2-7; TRBD2 is a possible D gene (6 bases). CDR1 is SGHVS and CDR2 is FNYEAQ in the germline V gene. V was trimmed by 0 bases and J by 6 bases, leaving 9 bases between them. The CDR3 sequence is 13 residues long. The CDR3 nucleotides read TGTGCCAGCAGCTTAGCGGGGCGGGGCGAGCAGTACTTC. It encodes CASSLAGRGEQYF.

The genes are TRBV7-7 and TRBJ2-1; TRBD2 matches 8 bases. The CDR3 totals 13 residues. V was clipped by 1 base and J by 9 bases; unmatched bases: 2. Per germline, CDR1 SSHAT and CDR2 FNYEAQ (reference sequence). CDR3 sequence reads: CASSLGAGGEQFF. CDR3 bases: TGTGCCAGCAGCTTAGGGGCGGGGGGTGAGCAGTTCTTC.

This chain links TRBV9 with TRBJ1-4, with D maybe TRBD1 (5 bases). The CDR3 has 14 amino acids. The germline gives CDR1 SGDLS, CDR2 YYNGEE. V lost 4 bases and J 4 bases, leaving 11 bases between the germline ends. The CDR3 protein is CASSPRQINEKLFF. For the CDR3, the DNA is TGTGCCAGCAGCCCTAGACAGATTAATGAAAAACTGTTTTTT.

This rearrangement joins TRBV27 to TRBJ1-6; a possible D gene is TRBD1 (6 bases). From germline, CDR1 is MNHEY and CDR2 SMNVEV (reference sequence). CDR3 length: 18 amino acids. V gave up 0 bases and J gave up 4 bases, with 16 bases separating them. CDR3 sequence reads: CASSLSGGRGGYNSPLHF. CDR3 nucleotide sequence: TGTGCCAGCAGTTTATCGGGGGGGAGGGGGGGGTATAATTCACCCCTCCACTTT.

The chain links TRBV9 to TRBJ2-7; D may be TRBD2 (6 bases). V lost 2 bases and J lost 4, with 19 bases in between. The V gene's germline CDR1 is SGDLS and CDR2 YYNGEE. CDR3 length: 16 amino acids. CDR3 loop: CASSVWALGGYYEQYF. The CDR3 nucleotides read TGTGCCAGCAGCGTTTGGGCCCTCGGGGGATATTACGAGCAGTACTTC.

Notes on this clone: A junction boundary mismatches the germline segment, possibly from a read error. V is TRBV28 and J is TRBJ1-6, with a tentative D call TRBD1 (5 bases). Germline V gene data show CDR1 as MDHEN and CDR2 as SYDVKM. The CDR3 has 14 residues. The CDR3 DNA sequence: TGTGCCAGCAGTTTGGCAGGGATTAATCCACCCCTCCACTTT. This sequence encodes CASSLAGINPPLHF.

The V call is TRBV7-9, the J call TRBJ1-2; perhaps TRBD1 as D (6 bases). The V gene's germline CDR1 is SEHNR and CDR2 FQNEAQ (reference sequence). The CDR3 sequence is 13 residues long. With 5 bases removed from V and 7 bases from J, the gap between germline ends came to 14 bases. The CDR3: CASSGTTGTGYTF. The DNA for the CDR3 is TGTGCCAGCAGCGGAACTACAGGGACTGGCTACACCTTC.

Details on this clone: The junction and the germline gene differ at one end; a read error may be behind it. The rearrangement links TRBV7-9 to TRBJ2-3; 8 bases agree with TRBD2. Germline V gene sequence: CDR1 SEHNR, CDR2 FQNEAQ (reference sequence). This CDR3 region has 14 residues. The CDR3 region is CSSSPLGGDTTQYF. The CDR3 coding sequence is TGTTCCAGCAGCCCACTCGGGGGGGACACTACGCAGTATTTT.

Details on this clone: A read error may account for a junction end that differs from germline. The V gene is TRBV6-1, the J gene TRBJ1-3; no definite D call. The CDR3 covers 14 residues. The germline V gene encodes CDR1 MNHNS and CDR2 SASEGT. The DNA for the CDR3 is TGTGCCAGCAATCGCGTCGGGTCTGGAAGCACCATATATTTT. It translates to CASNRVGSGSTIYF.

The chain carries TRBV2 and TRBJ2-1, with 9 bases fitting TRBD1. J lost 7 bases, V lost 8 bases, and 9 bases had no gene match. This CDR3 contains 14 residues. Germline assignment: CDR1 SNHLY and CDR2 FYNNEI. The CDR3 nucleotides read TGTGCCAGCCTGGGGGGACAGGGCCGAAATGAGCAGTTCTTC. Translating it yields CASLGGQGRNEQFF. Using reference TRBV2 and TRBJ2-1 for the parts outside the CDR3, the full variable domain is EPEVTQTPSHQVTQMGQEVILRCVPISNHLYFYWYRQILGQKVEFLVSFYNNEISEKSEIFDDQFSVERPDGSNFTLKIRSTKLEDSAMYFCASLGGQGRNEQFFGPGTRLTVL.

This chain joins TRBV7-2 and TRBJ1-1; D gene unclear. Deletions cut 0 bases from V and 2 bases from J, with 13 bases between. The length of the CDR3 is 16 residues. CDR1 SGHTA and CDR2 FQGNSA come from the germline V gene. The CDR3 protein is CASSLAWPTFNTEAFF. CDR3 DNA: TGTGCCAGCAGCTTAGCTTGGCCGACTTTCAACACTGAAGCTTTCTTT.

The V call is TRBV4-2, the J call TRBJ1-6; 8 positions agree with TRBD1. With 0 bases clipped from V and 10 bases from J, the junction kept 8 bases outside the gene matches. The V gene's germline CDR1 is LGHNA and CDR2 YNFKEQ. CDR3 length: 16 amino acids. CDR3 region: CASSQDRGRGRSPLHF. Here the CDR3 DNA reads TGTGCCAGCAGCCAAGATAGAGGCAGGGGGCGATCACCCCTCCACTTT.

The V call is TRBV5-4, the J call TRBJ2-2, with a tentative D call TRBD1 (6 bases). CDR3 length: 15 amino acids. The V end was cut by 2 bases, the J end by 1 base, with 9 bases between. The germline V gene has CDR1 SGHNT and CDR2 YYREEE (reference sequence). CDR3 amino acids: CASSLGTMNTGELFF. CDR3 sequence (DNA): TGTGCCAGCAGCTTAGGGACAATGAACACCGGGGAGCTGTTTTTT.

The V gene is TRBV7-8, the J gene TRBJ2-1; 12 nucleotides line up with TRBD2. Trimming removed 1 base from V and 7 bases from J; junction bases left unmatched: 8. This CDR3 contains 17 residues. From germline, CDR1 is SGHVS and CDR2 FQNEAQ. CDR3 residues: CASSLGSASGGANEQFF. CDR3 sequence (DNA): TGTGCCAGCAGCTTAGGATCGGCTAGCGGGGGGGCAAATGAGCAGTTCTTC. Supplemented by reference TRBV7-8 and TRBJ2-1, the full variable domain reads GAGVSQSPRYKVAKRGQDVALRCDPISGHVSLFWYQQALGQGPEFLTYFQNEAQLDKSGLPSDRFFAERPEGSVSTLKIQRTQQEDSAVYLCASSLGSASGGANEQFFGPGTRLTVL.

The chain employs TRBV6-6 and TRBJ2-5, with 8 positions matching TRBD2. From germline, CDR1 is MNHNY and CDR2 SVGAGI (reference sequence). This CDR3 comprises 16 residues. Unmatched junction bases numbered 4, after V lost 1 base and J lost 0 bases. The CDR3 coding sequence is TGTGCCAGCAGTTACTACGGGGGGGTGTACCAAGAGACCCAGTACTTC. Its translation is CASSYYGGVYQETQYF.

The CDR3 DNA sequence: TGTGCCAGCACCGCGCCCCACGGAGATACGCAGTATTTT. Translation: CASTAPHGDTQYF. The chain is built from TRBV6-6 and TRBJ2-3, with D unresolved. The germline V gene has CDR1 MNHNY and CDR2 SVGAGI (reference sequence). The CDR3 is 13 residues long. V lost 7 bases, J lost 5 bases, and 13 bases lay in between.

The CDR3 bases are TGTGCCAGCTCACGGACGGGGACAGTCCGGGGCTACACCTTC. Residues: CASSRTGTVRGYTF. The V call is TRBV18, the J call TRBJ1-2; the match to TRBD1 covers 7 bases. With V trimmed by 4 bases and J by 8 bases, 10 bases remained unmatched. CDR3 length equals 14 residues. Germline-derived CDR1 and CDR2 are KGHSH and LQKENI.

This chain uses TRBV7-2 with TRBJ1-1, with TRBD1 matching over 8 bases. This CDR3 region has 13 residues. Germline assignment: CDR1 SGHTA and CDR2 FQGNSA. J gave up 6 bases and V 3 bases, and 3 bases lay outside the gene matches. The CDR3 DNA reads TGTGCCAGCAGCTTTCAGGGGGCTGCTGAAGCTTTCTTT. Residues: CASSFQGAAEAFF.

This clone was detected only once. V is TRBV2 and J is TRBJ1-6; a possible D gene is TRBD1 (5 bases). With 10 bases removed from V and 6 bases from J, the gap between germline ends came to 10 bases. This CDR3 region has 12 residues. Per germline, CDR1 SNHLY and CDR2 FYNNEI. The CDR3 region is CAIGVGNSPLHF. CDR3 bases: TGTGCCATAGGGGTGGGTAATTCACCCCTCCACTTT. Full variable domain (rest looked up from reference TRBV2 and TRBJ1-6): EPEVTQTPSHQVTQMGQEVILRCVPISNHLYFYWYRQILGQKVEFLVSFYNNEISEKSEIFDDQFSVERPDGSNFTLKIRSTKLEDSAMYFCAIGVGNSPLHFGNGTRLTVT.

This chain connects TRBV5-1 to TRBJ2-2, with 8 bases lining up with TRBD2. The V gene end was trimmed by 4 bases and the J gene end by 4 bases; junction bases not matched to a gene: 9. From germline, CDR1 is SGHRS and CDR2 YFSETQ. The CDR3 extends over 16 amino acids. The CDR3 protein is CASSPSALAVTGELFF. Written as DNA, the CDR3 is TGCGCCAGCAGCCCTTCGGCACTAGCGGTCACCGGGGAGCTGTTTTTT. Looking up the rest from reference TRBV5-1 and TRBJ2-2 gives the full variable domain: KAGVTQTPRYLIKTRGQQVTLSCSPISGHRSVSWYQQTPGQGLQFLFEYFSETQRNKGNFPGRFSGRQFSNSRSEMNVSTLELGDSALYLCASSPSALAVTGELFFGEGSRLTVL.

The chain uses TRBV27 and TRBJ2-6, with D possibly matching TRBD1 (6 bases). The germline V gene encodes CDR1 MNHEY and CDR2 SMNVEV (reference sequence). The CDR3 sequence is 15 residues long. V dropped 4 bases and J dropped 3 bases, with 10 bases sitting between them. This chain's CDR3 is CASSSHRDGANVLTF. The CDR3 DNA is TGTGCCAGCAGTTCCCACAGGGATGGGGCCAACGTCCTGACTTTC.

The rearrangement joins TRBV6-5 to TRBJ1-5; D is uncertain. V was cut by 4 bases and J by 9 bases, with 19 bases left in between. Germline V gene sequence: CDR1 MNHEY, CDR2 SVGAGI. CDR3 length equals 15 residues. The CDR3 loop is CASSLGGWIGPPQHF. CDR3 sequence (DNA): TGTGCCAGCAGTTTGGGAGGGTGGATTGGGCCGCCCCAGCATTTT.

The chain carries TRBV6-5 and TRBJ2-2, with a possible D match to TRBD1 (6 bases). The V gene's germline CDR1 is MNHEY and CDR2 SVGAGI. Trimming removed 0 bases from V and 6 bases from J, with 8 bases in between. The CDR3 contains 14 residues. CDR3 in DNA: TGTGCCAGCAGTTACTCACAGGGTCCCGGGGAGCTGTTTTTT. Amino acid sequence: CASSYSQGPGELFF.

The V and J genes are TRBV28 and TRBJ2-3, with no clear D. This CDR3 is 12 amino acids long. The germline V gene has CDR1 MDHEN and CDR2 SYDVKM. V lost 5 bases, J lost 2 bases, and 5 bases lay in between. CDR3 sequence: CASSPHTDTQYF. CDR3 DNA sequence: TGTGCCAGCAGTCCCCACACAGATACGCAGTATTTT.